This T cell receptor beta chain was found in a study of CD8 T cells in ankylosing spondylitis (dated 2017 in TCRdb). Context from the whole study: The study set out to find disease-linked TCR variants by profiling T cell receptor beta repertoires in ankylosing spondylitis patients and healthy donors. The full study cohort was made up of 25 ankylosing spondylitis patients and about a hundred healthy donors. Samples of peripheral blood were taken, and for ankylosing spondylitis patients, synovial fluid was collected as well. What the authors observed across the whole study: A CD8+ phenotype was shown by the disease-linked clones, which were found at relatively low frequencies in peripheral blood. A TCR beta motif of 7 or 8 highly homologous amino acid variants appeared characteristic of blood from ankylosing spondylitis patients. Significant enrichment of the disease-linked clones was reported in matched synovial fluid samples from ankylosing spondylitis patients. Some motif variants had previously been reported in the synovial fluid and blood of reactive arthritis patients, which suggests shared mechanisms of disease initiation.

As for this clonotype: The antigen this receptor binds is unknown. Per-nucleotide qualities are absent, and no much larger clonotype sits a single base away.

Sequencing instrument: Illumina MiSeq. Quantitative 5'-RACE with molecular barcodes was the method used to prepare the TCR beta libraries. Regarding the original processing steps: A new computational method, built on a probabilistic model of VDJ rearrangement, was used to identify disease-linked TCR variants. TCRdb redid the processing of the public reads, applying fastp at Q25 and MiXCR, and retained in-frame beta chains. Each CDR3 protein gets just one entry, which takes the most common genes and DNA from the rows behind it. These V and J calls are TCRdb output, not the study's own analysis. For this sample there are 25,000 to 35,000 distinct CDR3 sequences; around 14% appear just once. The top ten clonotypes cover about a third of the sample. After removal of 4 bases from V and 0 bases from J, the junction retains 5 bases not matched to a gene. Via the germline V gene, CDR1 is MDHEN and CDR2 SYDVKM. The CDR3 holds 15 amino acids from the cysteine to the phenylalanine. Kept here is only the CDR3 DNA, which spans 45 bases and is read in frame from base 1.

The source of this sequence is a male donor with ankylosing spondylitis or in good health (not recorded which). The sequencing sample was made of blood. This chain joins TRBV28 to TRBJ2-7; the junction holds 8 bases that match TRBD2. The CDR3 region: CASSSPSGGSYEQYF. The sequence in DNA is TGTGCCAGCAGTTCCCCCAGCGGGGGCTCCTACGAGCAGTACTTC.